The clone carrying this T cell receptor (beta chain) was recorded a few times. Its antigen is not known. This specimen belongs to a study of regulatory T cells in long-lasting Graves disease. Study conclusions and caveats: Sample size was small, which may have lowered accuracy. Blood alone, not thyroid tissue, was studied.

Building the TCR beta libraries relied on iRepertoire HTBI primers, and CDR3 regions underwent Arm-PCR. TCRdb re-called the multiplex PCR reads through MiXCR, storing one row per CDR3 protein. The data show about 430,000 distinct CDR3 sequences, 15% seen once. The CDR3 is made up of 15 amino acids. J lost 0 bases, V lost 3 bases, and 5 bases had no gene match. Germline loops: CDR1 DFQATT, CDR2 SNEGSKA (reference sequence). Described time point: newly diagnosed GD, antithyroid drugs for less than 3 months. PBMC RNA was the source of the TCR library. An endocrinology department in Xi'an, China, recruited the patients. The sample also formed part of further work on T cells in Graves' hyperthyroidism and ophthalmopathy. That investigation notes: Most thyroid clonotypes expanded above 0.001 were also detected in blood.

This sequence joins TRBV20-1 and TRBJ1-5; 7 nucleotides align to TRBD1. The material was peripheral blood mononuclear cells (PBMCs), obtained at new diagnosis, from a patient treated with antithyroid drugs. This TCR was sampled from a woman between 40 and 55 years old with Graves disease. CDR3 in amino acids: CSASTQGDSNQPQHF. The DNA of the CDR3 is TGCAGTGCTAGCACGCAGGGGGATAGCAATCAGCCCCAGCATTTT.